This T cell receptor (beta chain) is from a study of OX40 agonist ivuxolimab in advanced cancers. Germline CDR1 and CDR2: MNHEY and SMNVEV (reference sequence). V shed 5 bases, J shed 4 bases, and the junction held 4 bases outside the gene matches. The CDR3 consists of 13 residues. Repertoires were generated with immunoSEQ multiplex PCR, while TCRdb's copy carries only in-frame clones and drops some. Of tens of thousands of clones listed, around nine tenths are singletons. The receptor comes from an adult with an advanced solid tumor such as melanoma, head and neck, liver or kidney cancer. The sample in question was CD4+ or CD8+ T cells sorted from blood, obtained in a trial of the OX40 agonist ivuxolimab. This chain connects TRBV27 to TRBJ1-1, with 7 bases that match TRBD1. Written as DNA, the CDR3 is TGTGCCAGCAGTCCCCCAGGGGGCACTGAAGCTTTCTTT. The encoded protein is CASSPPGGTEAFF.